This T cell receptor beta chain was sequenced for a study of CD8+ T cells in alopecia areata. Study-wide context: Tofacitinib lasted 6 to 18 months, then 6 months off drug.

Those with alopecia areata gave lesional scalp punch biopsies and peripheral blood. cDNA prepared by RNA extraction and subsequent reverse transcription served as the template for sequencing. Produced via immunoSEQ multiplex PCR; TCRdb's table is partial and in-frame only. The table shows roughly 20,000 clones, with under 75% occurring only once. The clonotype originates from a human donor with alopecia areata. Specimen: skin, collected at week 0.

The CDR3 region is CASRLGPTDYGYTF. DNA for the CDR3: TGTGCCAGTAGACTGGGACCCACCGACTATGGCTACACCTTC. The chain is built from TRBV19 and TRBJ1-2; possible D gene TRBD1, 5 bases. Germline loops: CDR1 LNHDA, CDR2 SQIVND (reference sequence). V was shortened by 6 bases and J by 3 bases, with 14 bases between the two germline ends. The CDR3 is 14 residues long.